This passage covers 26 T cell receptor beta chains from one sample sequenced in a study of neoadjuvant anti-PD-1 for oral cavity cancer (dated by TCRdb to the early 2020s). This sample's time point label indicates: after neoadjuvant nivolumab, at surgical resection. The library came from the immunoSEQ multiplex PCR assay. In its TCRdb copy, this immuneACCESS table keeps in-frame sequences only and misses some clones. Where compared with another copy, unresolved V genes explain less than half of these, and the others have no known cause. For this sample the table gives over 8,000 clones, of which around 72% were detected only once. The top ten hold roughly 4.2% of the sample. The sample in question was PBMCs, obtained after nivolumab (anti-PD-1) treatment. The receptors come from a person between 35 and 79 years old with oral cavity squamous cell carcinoma.

The chain is built from TRBV5-1 and TRBJ1-2, with 8 bases aligning to TRBD1. Trimming removed 4 bases from V and 1 base from J; junction bases left unmatched: 9. Germline assignment: CDR1 SGHRS and CDR2 YFSETQ. The CDR3 has 16 residues. CDR3 DNA: TGCGCCAGCAGCCCTTCGGGACAGGTGATTAACTATGGCTACACCTTC. Residues: CASSPSGQVINYGYTF.

V and J are TRBV19 and TRBJ2-1; 11 nucleotides match TRBD2. Trimming cost V 4 bases and J 3 bases; bases outside gene matches: 11. Germline V gene lookup returns CDR1 LNHDA and CDR2 SQIVND (reference sequence). This CDR3 region has 18 residues. The chain's CDR3 is CASSTEKGLAGRYNEQFF. The CDR3 bases are TGTGCCAGTAGTACGGAAAAAGGACTAGCGGGTCGCTACAATGAGCAGTTCTTC.

V gene TRBV7-2 combines with J gene TRBJ1-3; unclear D gene. V was trimmed by 7 bases and J by 7 bases, leaving 14 bases between them. CDR1 and CDR2 from the germline V gene are SGHTA and FQGNSA. The CDR3 contains 13 residues. CDR3 nucleotide sequence: TGTGCCAGCACCCCAGCGGCGGGCAACACCATATATTTT. Translating it yields CASTPAAGNTIYF.

This chain connects TRBV10-1 to TRBJ2-2, with D possibly matching TRBD1 (6 bases). Trimming cost V 1 base and J 0 bases, with 6 bases left between them. Germline lookup yields CDR1 WNHNN and CDR2 SYGVQD (reference sequence). The CDR3 runs to 15 residues. This chain's CDR3 is CASSEWTANTGELFF. The DNA for the CDR3 is TGCGCCAGCAGTGAGTGGACAGCGAACACCGGGGAGCTGTTTTTT.

The CDR3 sequence: CASSFFRDGGETQYF. The CDR3 region has the DNA TGTGCCAGCAGCTTCTTCAGGGATGGTGGAGAGACCCAGTACTTC. J is TRBJ2-5 and V is TRBV7-9; D possibly corresponds to TRBD1 (5 bases). V was clipped by 3 bases and J by 4 bases, with 15 bases between them. CDR3 size: 15 residues. Germline V gene sequence: CDR1 SEHNR, CDR2 FQNEAQ (reference sequence).

This clone was seen once. This sequence joins TRBV9 and TRBJ2-7, with 11 nucleotides matching TRBD2. Germline V gene lookup returns CDR1 SGDLS and CDR2 YYNGEE. The CDR3 sequence is 15 residues long. J was trimmed by 3 bases and V by 4 bases; bases with no gene match: 6. CDR3 in amino acids: CASSSSTSGIYEQYF. CDR3 in DNA: TGTGCCAGCAGCTCGTCGACTAGCGGGATCTACGAGCAGTACTTC.

CDR3 sequence (DNA): TGCGCCAGCAGCTTGGGACTAGCGGGAGGGGATGGCACCGGGGAGCTGTTTTTT. This gives the protein CASSLGLAGGDGTGELFF. The genes are TRBV5-1 and TRBJ2-2; 14 bases map to TRBD2. Germline CDR1 is SGHRS and CDR2 is YFSETQ. The CDR3 has 18 amino acids. The J segment lost 4 bases and the V segment lost 0 bases, leaving 5 bases of the junction unmatched.

The chain is built from TRBV9 and TRBJ2-2; 8 nucleotides align to TRBD1. The germline V gene has CDR1 SGDLS and CDR2 YYNGEE. The CDR3 covers 15 residues. J was trimmed by 5 bases and V by 1 base; bases with no gene match: 4. The CDR3 sequence is CASSVSGGRTGELFF. The CDR3 coding sequence is TGTGCCAGCAGCGTATCAGGGGGCCGAACCGGGGAGCTGTTTTTT.

The rearrangement joins TRBV18 to TRBJ2-5; a weak D match, TRBD2 (5 bases). V lost 8 bases, J lost 4 bases, and 20 bases lay in between. Germline loops: CDR1 KGHSH, CDR2 LQKENI. This CDR3 comprises 15 residues. As DNA, the CDR3 is TGTGCCAGCGGCCCGGGAACCAGGCTGGGAGAGACCCAGTACTTC. Protein sequence: CASGPGTRLGETQYF.

The chain employs TRBV7-9 and TRBJ2-7, with 14 bases matching TRBD2. Germline V gives CDR1 SEHNR, CDR2 FQNEAQ (reference sequence). The V segment lost 3 bases and the J segment 7 bases; nucleotides outside the gene matches: 5. CDR3 length: 15 amino acids. The CDR3 loop reads CASSFRGLAGEEQYF. CDR3 DNA: TGTGCCAGCAGCTTTCGGGGACTAGCGGGAGAAGAGCAGTACTTC.

This clone was detected a few times. The chain links TRBV27 to TRBJ1-2; D may be TRBD1 (5 bases). The CDR3 loop spans 14 amino acids. CDR1 is MNHEY and CDR2 is SMNVEV in the germline V gene (reference sequence). V lost 3 bases and J 4 bases, leaving 12 bases between the germline ends. CDR3 in DNA: TGTGCCAGCAGTTTCCTCGGGGGGACCTATGGCTACACCTTC. As protein: CASSFLGGTYGYTF.

The chain links TRBV7-8 to TRBJ2-3; 11 nucleotides match TRBD1. CDR3 length: 17 residues. V lost 5 bases, J lost 3 bases, and 10 bases stayed unmatched. Germline V gene data show CDR1 as SGHVS and CDR2 as FQNEAQ. This CDR3 reads CASSAFFGQGATDTQYF. The CDR3 DNA sequence: TGTGCCAGCAGCGCCTTCTTTGGACAGGGGGCGACAGATACGCAGTATTTT. The full variable domain, with the rest looked up from reference TRBV7-8 and TRBJ2-3, is GAGVSQSPRYKVAKRGQDVALRCDPISGHVSLFWYQQALGQGPEFLTYFQNEAQLDKSGLPSDRFFAERPEGSVSTLKIQRTQQEDSAVYLCASSAFFGQGATDTQYFGPGTRLTVL.

The chain has TRBV7-3 and TRBJ2-1, with 8 bases aligning to TRBD2. This CDR3 region has 16 residues. V lost 5 bases to trimming and J lost 10 bases; unmatched junction nucleotides: 16. Per germline, CDR1 SGHTA and CDR2 FQGTGA. This chain's CDR3 is CASSPITSGRGREQFF. As DNA, the CDR3 is TGTGCCAGCAGCCCGATCACTAGCGGAAGGGGCAGGGAGCAGTTCTTC.

The chain combines TRBV7-3 with TRBJ2-2; TRBD2 might be the D (6 bases). V lost 0 bases and J 4 bases, leaving 9 bases between the germline ends. The germline gives CDR1 SGHTA, CDR2 FQGTGA. The CDR3 runs to 15 residues. This CDR3 is CASSLTGRATGELFF. For the CDR3, the DNA is TGTGCCAGCAGCTTAACCGGGAGAGCCACCGGGGAGCTGTTTTTT.

V gene TRBV5-1 combines with J gene TRBJ1-6; possible D gene TRBD1, 5 bases. The CDR3 covers 14 residues. In germline, CDR1 is SGHRS, CDR2 YFSETQ. Between the trimmed V and J ends, which lost 0 bases and 7 bases, there was a span of 8 bases. The CDR3 protein is CASSLEGSNSPLHF. As DNA, the CDR3 is TGCGCCAGCAGCTTGGAGGGGAGCAATTCACCCCTCCACTTT.

The V and J genes are TRBV10-3 and TRBJ1-1; D is undetermined. V lost 2 bases, J lost 5 bases, and 12 bases lay in between. The CDR3 has 14 amino acids. CDR1 is ENHRY, CDR2 SYGVKD, per germline. The CDR3 here is CAISEPRGRTEAFF. The CDR3 nucleotides are TGTGCCATCAGTGAGCCCCGGGGTAGAACTGAAGCTTTCTTT.

The genes are TRBV4-1 and TRBJ2-3; possibly TRBD2 for D (5 bases). Germline lookup yields CDR1 MGHRA and CDR2 YSYEKL. The CDR3 is 19 amino acids. V was cut by 0 bases and J by 0 bases, with 19 bases left in between. In DNA form, the CDR3 reads TGCGCCAGCAGCCAAGAGGACGGGAAATTGGCCGGGAGCACAGATACGCAGTATTTT. It yields the protein CASSQEDGKLAGSTDTQYF.

This clone has a handful of counts. The V call is TRBV7-2, the J call TRBJ2-7, with D unresolved. Trimming shortened V by 1 base and J by 6 bases, and 10 bases separated the two germline ends. The CDR3 is made up of 13 amino acids. The germline V gene has CDR1 SGHTA and CDR2 FQGNSA. In DNA, the CDR3 is TGTGCCAGCAGCTTAGGAGGTGGGTCCGAGCAGTACTTC. It translates to CASSLGGGSEQYF. Full variable domain (outside the CDR3, taken from reference TRBV7-2 and TRBJ2-7): GAGVSQSPSNKVTEKGKDVELRCDPISGHTALYWYRQSLGQGLEFLIYFQGNSAPDKSGLPSDRFSAERTGGSVSTLTIQRTQQEDSAVYLCASSLGGGSEQYFGPGTRLTVT.

This clone showed up just a few times. The V call is TRBV19, the J call TRBJ1-1; the D is unclear. Between the trimmed V and J ends, which lost 7 bases and 1 base, there was a span of 10 bases. Germline V lookup: CDR1 LNHDA, CDR2 SQIVND (reference sequence). This CDR3 is built from 13 residues. Here the CDR3 DNA reads TGTGCCAGTAATTCGACGGCGAACACTGAAGCTTTCTTT. As protein: CASNSTANTEAFF.

The CDR3 protein is CASSRTTGNNYGYTF. Written as DNA, the CDR3 is TGTGCCAGCAGTCGGACGACAGGGAATAACTATGGCTACACCTTC. The rearrangement uses TRBV6-4 and TRBJ1-2, with TRBD1 matching over 7 bases. The V gene end was trimmed by 5 bases and the J gene end by 1 base; junction bases not matched to a gene: 7. The CDR3 is 15 residues long. The V gene's germline CDR1 is MRHNA and CDR2 SNTAGT.

The chain combines TRBV9 with TRBJ1-3; no reliable D call. CDR3 size: 15 residues. V lost 5 bases to trimming and J lost 0 bases, with 12 bases between them. CDR1 is SGDLS and CDR2 is YYNGEE in the germline V gene. The CDR3 nucleotides read TGTGCCAGCAGTCCGCGGCAAAGCTCTGGAAACACCATATATTTT. The encoded protein is CASSPRQSSGNTIYF.

The V call is TRBV5-7, the J call TRBJ1-5, with TRBD1 matching 9 bases. TRBV5-7 has ORF status, its function being uncertain. V shed 4 bases and J 3 bases; nucleotides not matched to a gene: 5. This CDR3 spans 15 amino acids. The CDR3 region is CASSTGQGNNQPQHF. CDR3 nucleotide sequence: TGTGCCAGCAGCACGGGACAGGGAAACAATCAGCCCCAGCATTTT.

The V gene is TRBV5-6, the J gene TRBJ1-5; 10 bases are a match to TRBD1. This CDR3 region has 16 residues. CDR1 and CDR2 (germline): SGHDT, YYEEEE. J lost 5 bases, V lost 3 bases, and 8 bases had no gene match. Here the CDR3 DNA reads TGTGCCAGCAGCTCTCAGGACAGGGGGTCTTATCAGCCCCAGCATTTT. Amino acids: CASSSQDRGSYQPQHF.

V and J are TRBV27 and TRBJ2-5, with D tentatively TRBD2 (6 bases). The CDR3 has 12 residues. V gave up 6 bases and J gave up 5 bases, with 10 bases separating them. Looked up from germline, CDR1 is MNHEY and CDR2 is SMNVEV (reference sequence). The CDR3 sequence: CASSQGGETQYF. CDR3 bases: TGTGCCAGCAGCCAGGGAGGCGAGACCCAGTACTTC.

The J gene is TRBJ1-2, the V gene TRBV27; tentative D call: TRBD1 (5 bases). Trimming took off 6 bases at V and 2 bases at J, with 16 bases between the two ends. Looked up from germline, CDR1 is MNHEY and CDR2 is SMNVEV (reference sequence). The CDR3 length is 15 residues. The CDR3 protein is CASRVQAAQNYGYTF. Written as DNA, the CDR3 is TGTGCCAGCAGAGTACAGGCTGCCCAGAACTATGGCTACACCTTC.

This chain connects TRBV19 to TRBJ2-5, with TRBD2 as a possible D gene (7 bases). The CDR3 is made up of 14 amino acids. Germline V gene data show CDR1 as LNHDA and CDR2 as SQIVND (reference sequence). V was trimmed by 7 bases and J by 5 bases, leaving 17 bases between them. The CDR3, as DNA: TGTGCCAGTACCCCGCGGGGGAGGGGGGAGACCCAGTACTTC. It is translated as CASTPRGRGETQYF.